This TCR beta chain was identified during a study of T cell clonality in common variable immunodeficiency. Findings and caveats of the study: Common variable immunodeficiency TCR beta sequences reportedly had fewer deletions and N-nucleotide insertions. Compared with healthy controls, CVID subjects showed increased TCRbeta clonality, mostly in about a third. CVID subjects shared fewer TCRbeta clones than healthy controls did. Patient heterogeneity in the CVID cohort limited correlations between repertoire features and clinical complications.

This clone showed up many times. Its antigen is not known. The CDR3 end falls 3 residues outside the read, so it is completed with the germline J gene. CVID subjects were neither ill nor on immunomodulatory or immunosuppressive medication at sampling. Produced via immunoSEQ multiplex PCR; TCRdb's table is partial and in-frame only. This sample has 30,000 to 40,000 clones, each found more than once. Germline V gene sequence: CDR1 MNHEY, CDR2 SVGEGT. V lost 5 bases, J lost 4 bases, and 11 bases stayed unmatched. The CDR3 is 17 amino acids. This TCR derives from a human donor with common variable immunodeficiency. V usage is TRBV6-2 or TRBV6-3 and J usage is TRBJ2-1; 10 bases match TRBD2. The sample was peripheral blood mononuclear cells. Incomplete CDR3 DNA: TGTGCCAGCAGTACCTTTCCTGGACTAGCGGAGTACAATGAG. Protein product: CASSTFPGLAEYNE. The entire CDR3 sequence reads CASSTFPGLAEYNEQFF.